This T cell receptor beta chain was identified during a study of blood T cell repertoires in COVID-19. V was pared by 2 bases and J by 5 bases, with 13 bases between. The CDR3 has 14 residues. The V gene's germline CDR1 is KGHSH and CDR2 LQKENI. The assay was immunoSEQ multiplex PCR, and TCRdb's table has in-frame clones only and misses some. The data show roughly 230,000 clones, 85% seen once. The sequence derives from a middle-aged man with acute or convalescent COVID-19. The sample consisted of peripheral blood. The chain has TRBV18 and TRBJ2-7; TRBD2 is a possible D gene (6 bases). The CDR3 here is CASSPMIPGDEQYF. CDR3 DNA sequence: TGTGCCAGCTCACCAATGATTCCGGGGGACGAGCAGTACTTC.